The clone carrying this T cell receptor beta chain was seen only once. Its cognate antigen is unknown. V shed 1 base and J 7 bases; nucleotides not matched to a gene: 8. The length of the CDR3 is 17 residues. The germline CDR1 and CDR2 sequences are SGHTS and YDEGEE. The data derive from a study of cytomegalovirus exposure and HLA in healthy donors. Looking at the study overall: The approximately 680 first-cohort repertoires and the roughly 130 validation repertoires shared the same platform, a later analysis reported.

Clones were sequenced by immunoSEQ multiplex PCR, and TCRdb holds only the in-frame ones, with some missing. Among some 270,000 clones, approximately 86% were seen once, and the ten largest hold approximately 1%. From the approximately 120-subject validation cohort, which was separate from the roughly 690-subject first cohort, the donors were drawn. Study-level findings and limits: CMV antigen specificity of a few CMV-associated chains was confirmed in vitro. The study put 150 or so TCR beta chains on its list as cytomegalovirus-associated.

This TCR derives from a woman between 18 and 29 years old in good health and CMV-seronegative. The J gene is TRBJ1-6, the V gene TRBV5-8, with 10 bases that match TRBD1. Input material: PBMCs. Written as DNA, the CDR3 is TGTGCCAGCAGCTTGACCCTGGACAGGGGGGACAATTCACCCCTCCACTTT. Residues: CASSLTLDRGDNSPLHF.